This is a list of T cell receptor beta chains from one sample in a study of T cell responses to AZD1222 COVID-19 vaccine. Here immunoSEQ multiplex PCR was the method, and the copy in TCRdb shows in-frame clones only, minus some. The sample carries some 110,000 clones, almost 95% recorded once. This sample comprised peripheral blood, obtained 28 days after the second AZD1222 dose. The receptors were gathered from an adult who received the AZD1222 COVID-19 vaccine. Both conserved end residues are part of each CDR3. D genes are given only for firm matches. Some rows mark clone size as missing; the rest say once, few, many or name a class of expanded clone.

abundance,d_gene,v_gene,j_gene,CDR3aa,CDR3nt
.,TRBD2,TRBV19,TRBJ2-7,CATEGGADEQYF,TGTGCCACCGAGGGAGGGGCCGATGAGCAGTACTTC
.,.,TRBV15,TRBJ2-7,CATSRDPGREGQYF,TGTGCCACCAGCAGAGATCCGGGACGTGAGGGGCAGTACTTC
.,TRBD2,TRBV29-1,TRBJ2-5,CSALKGLAEGTQYF,TGCAGCGCCCTTAAAGGACTAGCCGAGGGGACCCAGTACTTC
.,.,TRBV27,TRBJ2-5,CASSLLRGETQYF,TGTGCCAGCAGTTTACTCAGGGGAGAGACCCAGTACTTC
.,TRBD2,TRBV13,TRBJ2-5,CASSDPGGGTETQYF,TGTGCCAGCAGTGACCCGGGGGGGGGCACGGAGACCCAGTACTTC
.,.,TRBV9,TRBJ2-2,CASSLLTMPTGELFF,TGTGCCAGCAGCCTACTAACTATGCCCACCGGGGAGCTGTTTTTT
.,.,TRBV5-8,TRBJ2-3,CASSFNWDQVSADTQYF,TGTGCCAGCAGCTTTAATTGGGACCAGGTATCCGCAGATACGCAGTATTTT
.,.,TRBV7-9,TRBJ1-2,CASSLVGVDYGYTF,TGTGCCAGCAGCTTAGTGGGCGTTGACTATGGCTACACCTTC
.,TRBD1,TRBV15,TRBJ1-1,CATSRDPRDRGRGTEAFF,TGTGCCACCAGCAGAGATCCCCGGGACAGGGGGCGAGGGACTGAAGCTTTCTTT
.,TRBD1,TRBV28,TRBJ2-7,CASSYGSGQGDYEQYF,TGTGCCAGCAGCTATGGATCGGGACAGGGGGACTACGAGCAGTACTTC
.,TRBD1,TRBV2,TRBJ1-5,CASSVRTGQQPQHF,TGTGCCAGCAGTGTAAGGACAGGGCAACAGCCCCAGCATTTT
.,.,TRBV5-1,TRBJ1-5,CASSLDLDQPQHF,TGCGCCAGCAGCTTGGATCTAGATCAGCCCCAGCATTTT
.,.,TRBV5-1,TRBJ1-5,CASSTGQNNQPQHF,TGCGCCAGCAGCACTGGACAGAACAATCAGCCCCAGCATTTT
.,.,TRBV5-4,TRBJ1-1,CASSDRSQGFTEAFF,TGTGCCAGCAGCGACAGGTCACAGGGATTCACTGAAGCTTTCTTT
once,.,TRBV6-5,TRBJ1-3,CASSYTPLSSGNTIYF,TGTGCCAGCAGTTACACCCCCCTGAGCTCTGGAAACACCATATATTTT
.,.,TRBV28,TRBJ2-3,CASSLGMGTDTQYF,TGTGCCAGCAGTTTAGGGATGGGAACAGATACGCAGTATTTT
once,TRBD1,TRBV2,TRBJ2-7,CASSESGTGGDEQYF,TGTGCCAGCAGTGAATCTGGGACAGGGGGAGACGAGCAGTACTTC
.,.,TRBV23-1,TRBJ2-3,CASSQSGRLRGWADTQYF,TGCGCCAGCAGTCAATCGGGCCGGCTAAGGGGTTGGGCAGATACGCAGTATTTT
.,.,TRBV28,TRBJ1-2,CASRAGYYGYTF,TGTGCCAGCAGGGCAGGGTACTATGGCTACACCTTC
.,TRBD2,TRBV4-2,TRBJ2-2,CASSQVKRLAGASTGELFF,TGTGCCAGCAGCCAAGTGAAGAGACTAGCGGGAGCGAGCACCGGGGAGCTGTTTTTT
.,TRBD1,TRBV19,TRBJ1-1,CASLGQGWPEAFF,TGTGCCAGCCTCGGACAGGGATGGCCTGAAGCTTTCTTT
.,.,TRBV18,TRBJ2-5,CASSPRFLQGETQYF,TGTGCCAGCTCACCAAGGTTCCTCCAGGGAGAGACCCAGTACTTC
.,.,TRBV2,TRBJ1-4,CASSVELEKLFF,TGTGCCAGCAGTGTCGAACTGGAAAAACTGTTTTTT
.,.,TRBV7-2,TRBJ1-3,CASSLVDSGNTIYF,TGTGCCAGCAGCTTAGTTGACTCTGGAAACACCATATATTTT
.,TRBD2,TRBV6-5,TRBJ2-1,CASSPGTSYEQFF,TGTGCCAGCAGTCCCGGGACTAGCTACGAGCAGTTCTTC
.,.,TRBV6-5,TRBJ2-1,CASSYSVDEQFF,TGTGCCAGCAGTTACTCTGTAGATGAGCAGTTCTTC
.,.,TRBV9,TRBJ1-5,CASSVEGSNQPQHF,TGTGCCAGCAGCGTAGAGGGTAGCAATCAGCCCCAGCATTTT
once,.,TRBV10-3,TRBJ2-1,CASTADYSYNEQFF,TGTGCCTCAACCGCGGACTACTCCTACAATGAGCAGTTCTTC
.,.,TRBV5-1,TRBJ2-5,CASSLAFRVEETQYF,TGCGCCAGCAGCTTGGCCTTCAGGGTGGAAGAGACCCAGTACTTC
.,.,TRBV9,TRBJ2-7,CASSVVGRRGDEQYF,TGTGCCAGCAGCGTAGTAGGTAGGAGGGGTGACGAGCAGTACTTC
.,.,TRBV2,TRBJ1-5,CASSEGPLASNQPQHF,TGTGCCAGCAGTGAAGGCCCCCTAGCAAGCAATCAGCCCCAGCATTTT
.,.,TRBV5-4,TRBJ1-1,CASSLMQGATEAFF,TGTGCCAGCAGCTTGATGCAGGGAGCCACTGAAGCTTTCTTT
once,.,TRBV28,TRBJ1-2,CASSTTREGNYGYTF,TGTGCCAGCAGTACGACCCGAGAAGGGAACTATGGCTACACCTTC
.,TRBD1,TRBV12-3/TRBV12-4,TRBJ2-1,CASSLKDRVWFF,TGTGCCAGCAGTTTAAAGGACAGGGTATGGTTCTTC
.,TRBD2,TRBV7-3,TRBJ2-5,CASSLNPWREGQETQYF,TGTGCCAGCAGCTTAAACCCTTGGCGGGAGGGCCAAGAGACCCAGTACTTC
.,.,TRBV18,TRBJ1-1,CASSHPVLLPEAFF,TGTGCCAGCTCACACCCCGTTCTCTTACCTGAAGCTTTCTTT
.,.,TRBV2,TRBJ2-2,CASKREGARTGELFF,TGTGCCAGCAAGAGGGAGGGGGCAAGGACCGGGGAGCTGTTTTTT
.,.,TRBV27,TRBJ1-2,CASSLSGYGYTF,TGTGCCAGCAGTTTATCTGGGTATGGCTACACCTTC
.,.,TRBV7-9,TRBJ2-3,CASSSLGRDTDTQYF,TGTGCCAGCAGCTCCCTGGGGCGGGACACAGATACGCAGTATTTT
.,.,TRBV5-5,TRBJ1-1,CASSSLGFENTEAFF,TGTGCCAGCAGCTCCCTGGGGTTTGAGAACACTGAAGCTTTCTTT
.,.,TRBV11-2,TRBJ1-2,CASSLGTVGYTF,TGTGCCAGCAGCTTAGGGACAGTTGGCTACACCTTC
.,.,TRBV5-1,TRBJ2-7,CASSLDVPLYEQYF,TGCGCCAGCAGCTTGGACGTTCCTCTCTACGAGCAGTACTTC
.,.,TRBV2,TRBJ2-1,CASSGGGVLGYNEQFF,TGTGCCAGCAGTGGCGGAGGGGTCCTCGGATACAATGAGCAGTTCTTC
.,.,TRBV7-9,TRBJ1-1,CASSFTVMAEAFF,TGTGCCAGCAGCTTTACGGTGATGGCTGAAGCTTTCTTT